These T cell receptor beta chains were read from a single sample in a study of cytomegalovirus exposure and HLA in healthy donors. Produced via immunoSEQ multiplex PCR; TCRdb's table is partial and in-frame only. This table has 150,000 or so clones, roughly 89% appearing once. Sequenced material: PBMCs. Receptors were obtained from a woman between 18 and 29 years old in good health and CMV-seropositive. Both conserved end residues are part of each CDR3. Part of the rows lack a size; the others show once, few, many or a class for expanded clones.

v_call	clone_size	j_call	cdr3_aa
TRBV14	once	TRBJ1-6	CASSDRQGAYNSPLHF
TRBV2	.	TRBJ2-5	CASRQGIGETQYF
TRBV7-9	.	TRBJ2-3	CASSFGIAGATSTDTQYF
TRBV18	.	TRBJ2-7	CASSREGAGGSYEQYF
TRBV7-7	.	TRBJ1-4	CASIGSRGDEKLFF
TRBV18	once	TRBJ2-7	CASSPPRGQGSYEQYF
TRBV21-1	.	TRBJ1-2	CASSNWGEDCGYTF
TRBV19	.	TRBJ1-1	CASSTTGSKAFF
TRBV4-2	.	TRBJ2-2	CASSQLDRGSPGELFF
TRBV5-4	.	TRBJ2-7	CASSPGQGTQYF
TRBV5-1	.	TRBJ1-1	CASSWQGIEAFF
TRBV2	.	TRBJ2-3	CAGRGGITDTQYF
TRBV10-3	.	TRBJ1-2	CAISEGQGVNYGYTF
TRBV18	.	TRBJ1-3	CASSLPGSGNTIYF
TRBV5-1	.	TRBJ2-5	CASSSTGGVRETQYF
TRBV7-2	.	TRBJ2-1	CASSFGGDEQFF
TRBV9	.	TRBJ2-3	CASSVLSGGAFATDTQYF
TRBV19	.	TRBJ1-5	CASSIFVAGNQPQHF
TRBV9	.	TRBJ2-5	CASSVGNSPLTQYF
TRBV19	.	TRBJ2-6	CASSGNRGRKGSGANVLTF
TRBV18	.	TRBJ2-3	CASSETSTDTQYF
TRBV19	.	TRBJ2-7	CASSIDQGAREQYF
TRBV4-2	.	TRBJ2-1	CASSLGGAGNEQFF
TRBV6-6	.	TRBJ1-1	CASSHRGTENTEAFF
TRBV19	.	TRBJ1-3	CASSMRRNTDNLSGNTIYF
TRBV7-6	.	TRBJ2-7	CASSLSTIPGLGSYEQYF
TRBV7-2	.	TRBJ1-5	CASSGKGSNQPQHF
TRBV28	.	TRBJ1-2	CASHALNYGYTF
TRBV5-1	.	TRBJ2-1	CASSLASNEQFF
TRBV2	.	TRBJ2-2	CASIRGTGAGELFF
TRBV6-5	.	TRBJ1-1	CASSYSTQLLNTEAFF
TRBV7-6	.	TRBJ2-7	CASSSSGTGFHEQYF
TRBV5-6	once	TRBJ2-3	CASSWGTGTSTDTQYF
TRBV29-1	.	TRBJ1-1	CSVGSGGPNTEAFF
TRBV18	once	TRBJ2-5	CASSPIEGARETQYF
TRBV5-6	.	TRBJ2-5	CASSLVGPSGRLETQYF
TRBV6-5	.	TRBJ1-4	CASSSLNRRFHEKLFF
TRBV28	.	TRBJ2-7	CASTRQGGHEQYF